This T cell receptor beta chain was profiled in a study of cytomegalovirus exposure and HLA in healthy donors. The study's findings and limits: It was reportedly the case that the classifier diagnosed cytomegalovirus status with high specificity and sensitivity.

Germline V gene lookup returns CDR1 MNHEY and CDR2 SMNVEV (reference sequence). CDR3 length: 14 amino acids. The V end was cut by 2 bases, the J end by 1 base, with 8 bases between. A note on this clone: The antigen remains unidentified.

The PCR ran on 60 Vbeta and 13 Jbeta primers. In the original analysis: In a later analysis, of tens of millions of unique beta chains, 9 million to 11 million appeared in at least two donors. Produced via immunoSEQ multiplex PCR; TCRdb's table is partial and in-frame only. The DNA was the basis for D and trimming; V, J and clone size are from that table. The sample has 99,000 or so clones, roughly 73% seen once. At the time of sampling, donors were nominally healthy, though unrecorded immune exposures were likely. The clonotype was recovered from a woman in her thirties or forties in good health and CMV-seropositive. What was sequenced was PBMCs. The chain couples TRBV27 to TRBJ1-1, with D perhaps matching TRBD1 (5 bases). In DNA form, the CDR3 reads TGTGCCAGCAGTTTAGGGGCGGCGAACACTGAAGCTTTCTTT. It specifies CASSLGAANTEAFF.